This T cell receptor beta chain stems from a study of blood T cell repertoires in COVID-19. Study information: From the United States, Italy and Spain came samples of acute and convalescent COVID-19. The analysed material was cDNA or gDNA that came from T cells, B-cell-depleted T cells, or PBMCs.

This clone was recorded a few times. CDR3 length: 15 residues. Looked up from germline, CDR1 is SNHLY and CDR2 is FYNNEI. V gave up 2 bases and J gave up 9 bases; unmatched junction bases: 6. In the authors' workflow: For nucleated cells, counts were estimated from reference gene primer amplification. Generated by immunoSEQ multiplex PCR, the TCRdb table keeps only in-frame clones and is missing some. V and J calls plus clone size are reproduced from that table; the DNA served to infer D and trimming. The sample holds some 130,000 clones, approximately 81% seen once. This sequence joins TRBV2 and TRBJ2-2; TRBD2 aligns across 10 bases. The receptor's source is a woman aged 25 to 45 who had recovered from COVID-19. Sequenced material: peripheral blood. This chain's CDR3 is CASSESAGGFRELFF. The DNA for the CDR3 is TGTGCCAGCAGTGAATCAGCGGGAGGGTTCCGGGAGCTGTTTTTT.